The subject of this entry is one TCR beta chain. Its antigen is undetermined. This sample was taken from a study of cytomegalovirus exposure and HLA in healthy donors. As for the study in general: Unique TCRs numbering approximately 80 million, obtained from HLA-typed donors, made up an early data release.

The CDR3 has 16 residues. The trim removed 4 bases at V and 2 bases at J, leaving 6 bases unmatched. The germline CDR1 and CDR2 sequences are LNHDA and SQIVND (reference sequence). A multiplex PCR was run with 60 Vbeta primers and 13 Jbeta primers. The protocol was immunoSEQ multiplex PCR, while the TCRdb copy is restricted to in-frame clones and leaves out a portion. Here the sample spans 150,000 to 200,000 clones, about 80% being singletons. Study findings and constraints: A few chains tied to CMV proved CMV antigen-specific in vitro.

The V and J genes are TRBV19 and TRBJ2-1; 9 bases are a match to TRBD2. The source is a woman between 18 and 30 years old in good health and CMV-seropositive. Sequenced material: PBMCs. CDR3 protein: CASSTHSGGAYNEQFF. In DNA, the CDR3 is TGTGCCAGTAGTACCCATAGCGGGGGCGCCTACAATGAGCAGTTCTTC.